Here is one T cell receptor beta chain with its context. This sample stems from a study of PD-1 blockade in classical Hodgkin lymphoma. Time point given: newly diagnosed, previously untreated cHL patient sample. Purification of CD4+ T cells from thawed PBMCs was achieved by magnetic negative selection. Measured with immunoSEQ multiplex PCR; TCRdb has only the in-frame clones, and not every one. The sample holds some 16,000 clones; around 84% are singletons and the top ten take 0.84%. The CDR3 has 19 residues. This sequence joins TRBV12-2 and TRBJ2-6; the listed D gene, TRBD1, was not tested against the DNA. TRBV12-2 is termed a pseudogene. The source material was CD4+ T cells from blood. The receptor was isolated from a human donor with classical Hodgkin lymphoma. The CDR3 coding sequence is TGTGCAAGTCGCTTCCCCAAGGGGGAATCGTTCTCTGGGGCCAACGTCCTGACTTTC. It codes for CASRFPKGESFSGANVLTF.